What follows is one T cell receptor (beta chain) and its context. This record comes from a study of cytomegalovirus exposure and HLA in healthy donors. The V gene lost 2 bases and the J gene lost 4 bases, with 15 bases spanning the gap. Per germline, CDR1 MNHEY and CDR2 SMNVEV (reference sequence). The length of the CDR3 is 16 residues. Assay: immunoSEQ multiplex PCR; the TCRdb copy retains only in-frame clones and omits some. In the table there are about 140,000 clones, around 90% of which are singletons. The clonotype originates from a woman aged 18-30 years in good health and CMV-seropositive. Material for sequencing was PBMCs. V gene TRBV27 combines with J gene TRBJ2-1; possibly TRBD2 for D (6 bases). In DNA, the CDR3 is TGTGCCAGCAGTTTACAGGAACGGGACTTTTACAATGAGCAGTTCTTC. Residues: CASSLQERDFYNEQFF.